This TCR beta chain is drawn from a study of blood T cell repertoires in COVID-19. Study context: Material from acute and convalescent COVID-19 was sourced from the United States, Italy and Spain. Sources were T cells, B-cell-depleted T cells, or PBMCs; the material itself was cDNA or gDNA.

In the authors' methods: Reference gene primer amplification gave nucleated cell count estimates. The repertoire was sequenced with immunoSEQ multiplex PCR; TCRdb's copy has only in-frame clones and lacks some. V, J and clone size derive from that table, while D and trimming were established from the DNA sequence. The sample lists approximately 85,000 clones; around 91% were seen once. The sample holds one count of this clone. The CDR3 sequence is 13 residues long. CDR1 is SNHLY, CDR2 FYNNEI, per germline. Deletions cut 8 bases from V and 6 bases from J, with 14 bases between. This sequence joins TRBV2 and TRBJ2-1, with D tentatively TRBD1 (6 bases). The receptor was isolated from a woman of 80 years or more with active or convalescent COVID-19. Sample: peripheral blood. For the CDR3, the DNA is TGTGCCAGCTCCTGGACAGCCGGCAATGAGCAGTTCTTC. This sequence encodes CASSWTAGNEQFF.